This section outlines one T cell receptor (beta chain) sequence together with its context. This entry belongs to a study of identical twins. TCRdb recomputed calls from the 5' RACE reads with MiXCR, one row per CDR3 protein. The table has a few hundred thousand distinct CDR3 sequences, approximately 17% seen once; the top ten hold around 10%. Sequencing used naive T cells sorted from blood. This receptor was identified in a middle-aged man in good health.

The CDR3 region is CASSYSWGGKKPTDTQYF. CDR3 DNA: TGTGCCAGCAGTTACTCGTGGGGAGGGAAGAAGCCCACAGATACGCAGTATTTT. V usage is TRBV6-5 and J usage is TRBJ2-3; TRBD2 matches at 7 bases. This CDR3 region has 18 residues. Germline assignment: CDR1 MNHEY and CDR2 SVGAGI. Losses at the gene ends were 0 bases for V and 2 bases for J; bases not matched to a gene: 11.